This is a list of T cell receptor beta chains from one sample in a study of technical replicates of blood from a few donors. Sequencing was performed with immunoSEQ multiplex PCR; in TCRdb, only in-frame clones are kept and a portion is missing. Here the sample spans 9,500 to 15,000 clones, roughly 94% being singletons. Sequences were obtained from PBMCs. Receptors originate from a human donor in good health. The CDR3 runs from the conserved cysteine through the conserved F or W. The order of the fields is D gene, clone size, J gene, V gene, CDR3 length, CDR3 protein, CDR3 DNA. A D gene is named only where the DNA matches it firmly. Some rows have no size entry. The others give once, few or many, or a class for an expanded clone.

d_gene: NA
abundance: NA
j_gene: TRBJ1-4
v_gene: TRBV5-1
len: 16
CDR3aa: CASSLGETGSNEKLFF
CDR3nt: TGCGCCAGCAGCTTGGGCGAGACAGGTTCTAATGAAAAACTGTTTTTT

d_gene: NA
abundance: NA
j_gene: TRBJ2-7
v_gene: TRBV12-5
len: 18
CDR3aa: CASGLVLGGRGSSYEQYF
CDR3nt: TGTGCTAGTGGTTTGGTACTAGGGGGGAGGGGGAGCTCCTACGAGCAGTACTTC

d_gene: TRBD2
abundance: NA
j_gene: TRBJ2-1
v_gene: TRBV27
len: 19
CDR3aa: CASSYWNRLAGEFYNEQFF
CDR3nt: TGTGCCAGCAGTTATTGGAACCGGCTAGCGGGAGAGTTTTACAATGAGCAGTTCTTC

d_gene: TRBD2
abundance: NA
j_gene: TRBJ2-3
v_gene: TRBV9
len: 15
CDR3aa: CASSVTGTSGDTQYF
CDR3nt: TGTGCCAGCAGCGTAACTGGGACTAGCGGGGATACGCAGTATTTT

d_gene: TRBD2
abundance: NA
j_gene: TRBJ2-1
v_gene: TRBV5-1
len: 14
CDR3aa: CASSPAGAYNEQFF
CDR3nt: TGCGCCAGCAGCCCGGCGGGAGCCTACAATGAGCAGTTCTTC

d_gene: TRBD1
abundance: few
j_gene: TRBJ1-2
v_gene: TRBV4-1
len: 15
CDR3aa: CASSQLQGADYGYTF
CDR3nt: TGCGCCAGCAGCCAACTACAGGGGGCGGACTATGGCTACACCTTC

d_gene: NA
abundance: NA
j_gene: TRBJ1-1
v_gene: TRBV15
len: 14
CDR3aa: CATSRDVGGTEAFF
CDR3nt: TGTGCCACCAGCAGAGATGTGGGAGGCACTGAAGCTTTCTTT

d_gene: TRBD1
abundance: NA
j_gene: TRBJ2-5
v_gene: TRBV10-3
len: 16
CDR3aa: CAISPGVGQGQETQYF
CDR3nt: TGTGCCATCAGTCCGGGGGTGGGACAGGGGCAAGAGACCCAGTACTTC

d_gene: TRBD1
abundance: NA
j_gene: TRBJ2-3
v_gene: TRBV9
len: 14
CDR3aa: CASSPRTGPDTQYF
CDR3nt: TGTGCCAGCAGCCCACGGACAGGGCCAGATACGCAGTATTTT

d_gene: NA
abundance: NA
j_gene: TRBJ2-2
v_gene: TRBV5-4
len: 13
CDR3aa: CASREQVTGELFF
CDR3nt: TGTGCCAGCAGAGAACAGGTCACCGGGGAGCTGTTTTTT

d_gene: NA
abundance: NA
j_gene: TRBJ2-3
v_gene: TRBV5-1
len: 15
CDR3aa: CASSLGEFGTDTQYF
CDR3nt: TGCGCCAGCAGCCTGGGGGAGTTTGGCACAGATACGCAGTATTTT

d_gene: NA
abundance: NA
j_gene: TRBJ1-4
v_gene: TRBV5-1
len: 15
CDR3aa: CASSSIGEINEKLFF
CDR3nt: TGCGCCAGCAGCTCCATAGGAGAGATTAATGAAAAACTGTTTTTT

d_gene: NA
abundance: NA
j_gene: TRBJ1-1
v_gene: TRBV29-1
len: 11
CDR3aa: CSYCMNTEAFF
CDR3nt: TGCAGCTATTGTATGAACACTGAAGCTTTCTTT

d_gene: TRBD2
abundance: NA
j_gene: TRBJ2-1
v_gene: TRBV6-5
len: 14
CDR3aa: CASTREGSYNEQFF
CDR3nt: TGTGCCAGCACGCGGGAGGGCAGCTACAATGAGCAGTTCTTC

d_gene: TRBD2
abundance: NA
j_gene: TRBJ2-3
v_gene: TRBV5-1
len: 15
CDR3aa: CASSGGTSLGDTQYF
CDR3nt: TGCGCCAGCAGCGGGGGGACTAGCCTAGGGGATACGCAGTATTTT

d_gene: TRBD1
abundance: NA
j_gene: TRBJ2-7
v_gene: TRBV5-5
len: 15
CDR3aa: CASRKAGTGLNEQYF
CDR3nt: TGTGCCAGCAGGAAAGCCGGGACAGGGTTAAACGAGCAGTACTTC

d_gene: NA
abundance: once
j_gene: TRBJ2-5
v_gene: TRBV19
len: 15
CDR3aa: CASSIGTRAQETQYF
CDR3nt: TGTGCCAGTAGTATTGGGACACGGGCCCAAGAGACCCAGTACTTC

d_gene: TRBD1
abundance: NA
j_gene: TRBJ1-2
v_gene: TRBV5-4
len: 16
CDR3aa: CASSLDRGQRDYGYTF
CDR3nt: TGTGCCAGCAGCTTGGACAGGGGGCAGCGGGACTATGGCTACACCTTC

d_gene: TRBD2
abundance: NA
j_gene: TRBJ2-7
v_gene: TRBV7-6
len: 14
CDR3aa: CASAPGTGGYEQYF
CDR3nt: TGTGCCAGCGCGCCGGGGACGGGAGGCTACGAGCAGTACTTC

d_gene: NA
abundance: NA
j_gene: TRBJ1-1
v_gene: TRBV19
len: 17
CDR3aa: CASSMARYWDMNTEAFF
CDR3nt: TGTGCCAGTAGTATGGCCAGGTATTGGGACATGAACACTGAAGCTTTCTTT

d_gene: NA
abundance: NA
j_gene: TRBJ1-5
v_gene: TRBV10-2
len: 15
CDR3aa: CASSEPNMGNQPQHF
CDR3nt: TGCGCCAGCAGTGAGCCTAATATGGGCAATCAGCCCCAGCATTTT

d_gene: TRBD1
abundance: NA
j_gene: TRBJ1-5
v_gene: TRBV19
len: 15
CDR3aa: CASRADRDGNQPQHF
CDR3nt: TGTGCCAGTAGGGCGGACAGGGACGGCAATCAGCCCCAGCATTTT

d_gene: NA
abundance: NA
j_gene: TRBJ2-5
v_gene: TRBV5-1
len: 14
CDR3aa: CASSPDRFQETQYF
CDR3nt: TGCGCCAGCAGCCCTGACAGGTTCCAAGAGACCCAGTACTTC

d_gene: TRBD1
abundance: NA
j_gene: TRBJ1-2
v_gene: TRBV5-5
len: 14
CDR3aa: CASSFGQGNYGYTF
CDR3nt: TGTGCCAGCAGCTTCGGACAGGGTAACTATGGCTACACCTTC

d_gene: NA
abundance: NA
j_gene: TRBJ2-3
v_gene: TRBV7-9
len: 14
CDR3aa: CASSFTRGTDTQYF
CDR3nt: TGTGCCAGCAGCTTCACTAGGGGCACAGATACGCAGTATTTT

d_gene: NA
abundance: NA
j_gene: TRBJ1-1
v_gene: TRBV2
len: 18
CDR3aa: CASSPSGGTGGVGTEAFF
CDR3nt: TGTGCCAGCAGTCCTTCCGGAGGCACTGGAGGGGTAGGCACTGAAGCTTTCTTT

d_gene: TRBD1
abundance: NA
j_gene: TRBJ2-5
v_gene: TRBV4-2
len: 15
CDR3aa: CASSQGGTGGETQYF
CDR3nt: TGTGCCAGCAGCCAAGGTGGGACAGGGGGAGAGACCCAGTACTTC

d_gene: NA
abundance: NA
j_gene: TRBJ1-5
v_gene: TRBV6-1
len: 13
CDR3aa: CASSRGGGRPQHF
CDR3nt: TGTGCCAGCAGTAGAGGGGGGGGCCGTCCCCAGCATTTT

d_gene: NA
abundance: NA
j_gene: TRBJ2-7
v_gene: TRBV28
len: 13
CDR3aa: CASTPGVLRGQYF
CDR3nt: TGTGCCAGCACCCCCGGGGTCCTTCGGGGGCAGTACTTC

d_gene: NA
abundance: NA
j_gene: TRBJ2-5
v_gene: TRBV7-6
len: 16
CDR3aa: CASSHQGWANQETQYF
CDR3nt: TGTGCCAGCAGCCATCAGGGGTGGGCCAACCAAGAGACCCAGTACTTC

d_gene: TRBD1
abundance: NA
j_gene: TRBJ1-1
v_gene: TRBV10-3
len: 14
CDR3aa: CAISRTGTNTEAFF
CDR3nt: TGTGCCATCAGCAGGACAGGGACGAACACTGAAGCTTTCTTT

d_gene: TRBD1
abundance: NA
j_gene: TRBJ1-2
v_gene: TRBV7-2
len: 13
CDR3aa: CASTLDRAYGYTF
CDR3nt: TGTGCCAGCACCCTGGACAGGGCGTATGGCTACACCTTC

d_gene: NA
abundance: few
j_gene: TRBJ2-5
v_gene: TRBV27
len: 15
CDR3aa: CASSPGAGVQETQYF
CDR3nt: TGTGCCAGCAGCCCGGGAGCCGGGGTCCAAGAGACCCAGTACTTC

d_gene: NA
abundance: NA
j_gene: TRBJ1-5
v_gene: TRBV7-2
len: 16
CDR3aa: CASSLDSTYSNQPQHF
CDR3nt: TGTGCCAGCAGCTTGGACAGTACCTATAGCAATCAGCCCCAGCATTTT

d_gene: TRBD2
abundance: NA
j_gene: TRBJ2-2
v_gene: TRBV5-1
len: 15
CDR3aa: CASSRSGGNTGELFF
CDR3nt: TGCGCCAGCAGCCGTAGCGGGGGGAACACCGGGGAGCTGTTTTTT

d_gene: NA
abundance: NA
j_gene: TRBJ1-4
v_gene: TRBV7-9
len: 16
CDR3aa: CASSLMEGTWNEKLFF
CDR3nt: TGTGCCAGCAGCTTAATGGAGGGGACCTGGAATGAAAAACTGTTTTTT

d_gene: TRBD1
abundance: once
j_gene: TRBJ1-5
v_gene: TRBV19
len: 13
CDR3aa: CASSLDRDQPQHF
CDR3nt: TGTGCCAGTAGTTTGGACAGGGATCAGCCCCAGCATTTT

d_gene: NA
abundance: NA
j_gene: TRBJ1-3
v_gene: TRBV28
len: 14
CDR3aa: CASSTPTGGNTIYF
CDR3nt: TGTGCCAGCAGTACACCGACGGGAGGAAACACCATATATTTT

d_gene: NA
abundance: NA
j_gene: TRBJ1-4
v_gene: TRBV2
len: 14
CDR3aa: CASSEARSNEKLFF
CDR3nt: TGTGCCAGCAGTGAAGCAAGGAGTAATGAAAAACTGTTTTTT

d_gene: NA
abundance: NA
j_gene: TRBJ1-4
v_gene: TRBV28
len: 15
CDR3aa: CASSSRMGEGEKLFF
CDR3nt: TGTGCCAGCAGTTCCCGGATGGGGGAGGGTGAAAAACTGTTTTTT

d_gene: NA
abundance: NA
j_gene: TRBJ1-5
v_gene: TRBV28
len: 12
CDR3aa: CASRRGNQPQHF
CDR3nt: TGTGCCAGCAGAAGGGGAAATCAGCCCCAGCATTTT

d_gene: TRBD1
abundance: NA
j_gene: TRBJ1-1
v_gene: TRBV6-5
len: 15
CDR3aa: CATRTGGTGGTEAFF
CDR3nt: TGTGCCACCAGAACAGGGGGCACGGGGGGTACTGAAGCTTTCTTT

d_gene: TRBD2
abundance: NA
j_gene: TRBJ2-2
v_gene: TRBV14
len: 16
CDR3aa: CASSHRTSGDTGELFF
CDR3nt: TGTGCCAGCAGCCACAGGACTAGCGGTGACACCGGGGAGCTGTTTTTT

d_gene: TRBD2
abundance: once
j_gene: TRBJ2-7
v_gene: TRBV7-9
len: 15
CDR3aa: CASSSEAGGPFEQYF
CDR3nt: TGTGCCAGCAGCTCGGAAGCGGGAGGGCCTTTCGAGCAGTACTTC

d_gene: NA
abundance: NA
j_gene: TRBJ2-3
v_gene: TRBV4-1
len: 14
CDR3aa: CASSQEGARDTQYF
CDR3nt: TGCGCCAGCAGCCAAGAAGGGGCCAGAGATACGCAGTATTTT

d_gene: TRBD2
abundance: NA
j_gene: TRBJ2-1
v_gene: TRBV29-1
len: 14
CDR3aa: CSVGGLRGDNEQFF
CDR3nt: TGCAGCGTCGGGGGACTAAGGGGAGACAATGAGCAGTTCTTC

d_gene: TRBD1
abundance: NA
j_gene: TRBJ2-6
v_gene: TRBV19
len: 17
CDR3aa: CASSTTGGSMGANVLTF
CDR3nt: TGTGCCAGTAGTACGACAGGGGGCAGTATGGGGGCCAACGTCCTGACTTTC

d_gene: NA
abundance: NA
j_gene: TRBJ2-5
v_gene: TRBV5-4
len: 14
CDR3aa: CASSLAEGPETQYF
CDR3nt: TGTGCCAGCAGCTTGGCCGAGGGTCCAGAGACCCAGTACTTC

d_gene: TRBD2
abundance: NA
j_gene: TRBJ2-3
v_gene: TRBV5-1
len: 17
CDR3aa: CASSLARGGALADTQYF
CDR3nt: TGCGCCAGCAGCTTGGCCCGCGGGGGGGCTCTGGCAGATACGCAGTATTTT

d_gene: NA
abundance: NA
j_gene: TRBJ2-7
v_gene: TRBV28
len: 15
CDR3aa: CASSFGGGRSYEQYF
CDR3nt: TGTGCCAGCAGTTTCGGTGGTGGGAGGTCCTACGAGCAGTACTTC

d_gene: NA
abundance: NA
j_gene: TRBJ2-6
v_gene: TRBV4-1
len: 18
CDR3aa: CASSQDMAVSSGANVLTF
CDR3nt: TGCGCCAGCAGCCAAGATATGGCAGTAAGCTCTGGGGCCAACGTCCTGACTTTC

d_gene: NA
abundance: NA
j_gene: TRBJ2-7
v_gene: TRBV9
len: 12
CDR3aa: CASSGSPYEQYF
CDR3nt: TGTGCCAGCAGCGGGAGTCCTTACGAGCAGTACTTC